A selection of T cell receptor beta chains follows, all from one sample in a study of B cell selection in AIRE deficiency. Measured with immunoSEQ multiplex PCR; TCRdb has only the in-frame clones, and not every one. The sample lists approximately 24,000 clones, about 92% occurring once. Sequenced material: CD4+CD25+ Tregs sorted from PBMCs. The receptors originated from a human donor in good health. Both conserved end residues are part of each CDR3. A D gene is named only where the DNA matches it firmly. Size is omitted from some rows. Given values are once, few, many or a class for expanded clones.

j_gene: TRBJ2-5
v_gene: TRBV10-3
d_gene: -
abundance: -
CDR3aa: CAISEPPGKGLQETQYF
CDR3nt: TGTGCCATCAGTGAACCCCCCGGGAAAGGACTCCAAGAGACCCAGTACTTC

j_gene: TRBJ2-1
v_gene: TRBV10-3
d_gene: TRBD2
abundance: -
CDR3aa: CAISVGSGTTILPQNNEQFF
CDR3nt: TGTGCCATCAGTGTGGGCTCCGGGACTACGATTCTCCCCCAAAACAATGAGCAGTTCTTC

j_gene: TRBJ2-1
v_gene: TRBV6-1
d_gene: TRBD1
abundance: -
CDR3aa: CASKTGQGGYNEQFF
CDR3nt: TGTGCCAGCAAGACCGGACAGGGGGGATACAATGAGCAGTTCTTC

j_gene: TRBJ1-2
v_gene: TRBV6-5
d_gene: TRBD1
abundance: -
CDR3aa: CASRKPGTVYGYTF
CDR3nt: TGTGCCAGCAGGAAACCAGGGACAGTCTATGGCTACACCTTC

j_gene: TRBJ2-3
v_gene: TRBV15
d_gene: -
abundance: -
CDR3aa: CATGFTDTQYF
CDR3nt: TGTGCCACCGGATTTACAGATACGCAGTATTTT

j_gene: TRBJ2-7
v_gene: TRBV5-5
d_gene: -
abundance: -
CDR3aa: CASSLEGTPYEQYF
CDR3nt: TGTGCCAGCAGCTTGGAGGGGACACCCTACGAGCAGTACTTC

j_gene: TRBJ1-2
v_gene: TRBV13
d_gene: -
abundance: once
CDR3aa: CASSLGEKAWGYTF
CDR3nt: TGTGCCAGCAGCTTAGGTGAAAAGGCGTGGGGCTACACCTTC

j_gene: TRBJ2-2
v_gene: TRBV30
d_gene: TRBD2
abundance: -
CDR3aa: CAWRVRAGGRRTGELFF
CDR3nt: TGTGCCTGGAGAGTCCGAGCGGGGGGGCGTAGGACCGGGGAGCTGTTTTTT

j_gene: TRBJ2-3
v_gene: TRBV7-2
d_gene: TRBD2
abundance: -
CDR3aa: CASSLARLAGEITDTQYF
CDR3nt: TGTGCCAGCAGCTTAGCCAGACTAGCGGGGGAAATCACAGATACGCAGTATTTT

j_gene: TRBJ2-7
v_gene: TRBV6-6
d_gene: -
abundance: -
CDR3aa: CASSLSGGPVQEQYF
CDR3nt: TGTGCCAGCAGTCTCTCCGGGGGGCCGGTGCAGGAGCAGTACTTC

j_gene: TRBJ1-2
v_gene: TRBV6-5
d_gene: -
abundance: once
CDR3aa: CASSSGLYGYTF
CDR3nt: TGTGCCAGCAGTTCAGGGCTTTATGGCTACACCTTC

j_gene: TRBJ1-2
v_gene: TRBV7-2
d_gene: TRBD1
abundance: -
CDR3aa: CASSLGTGGEGYTF
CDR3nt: TGTGCCAGCAGCTTAGGGACAGGGGGGGAAGGCTACACCTTC

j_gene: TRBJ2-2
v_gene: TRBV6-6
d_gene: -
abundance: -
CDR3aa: CASTLTGRGTGELFF
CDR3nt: TGTGCCAGCACCCTGACAGGGAGGGGCACCGGGGAGCTGTTTTTT

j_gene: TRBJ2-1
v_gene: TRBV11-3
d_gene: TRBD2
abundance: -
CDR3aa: CASSPLAVRGSEQFF
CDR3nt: TGTGCCAGCAGCCCACTAGCGGTGCGTGGGAGTGAGCAGTTCTTC

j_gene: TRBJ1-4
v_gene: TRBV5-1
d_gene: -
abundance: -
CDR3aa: CASSLGQGSVEKLFF
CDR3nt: TGCGCCAGCAGCTTGGGGCAGGGCTCGGTCGAAAAACTGTTTTTT

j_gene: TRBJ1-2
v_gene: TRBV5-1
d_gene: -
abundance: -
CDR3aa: CASSISPSTGYTF
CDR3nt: TGCGCCAGCTCTATCTCCCCCTCGACTGGCTACACCTTC

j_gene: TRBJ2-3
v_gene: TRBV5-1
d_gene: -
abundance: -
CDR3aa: CASSYGVWGTDTQYF
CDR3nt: TGCGCCAGCAGCTATGGGGTGTGGGGCACAGATACGCAGTATTTT

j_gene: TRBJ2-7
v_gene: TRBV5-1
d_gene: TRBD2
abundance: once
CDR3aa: CASSPSSGGAEEQYF
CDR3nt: TGCGCCAGCAGCCCATCTAGCGGGGGGGCTGAAGAGCAGTACTTC

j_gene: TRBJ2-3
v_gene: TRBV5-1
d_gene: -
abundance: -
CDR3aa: CASRNPGGLAQYF
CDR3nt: TGCGCCAGCAGAAACCCCGGGGGGCTGGCGCAGTATTTT

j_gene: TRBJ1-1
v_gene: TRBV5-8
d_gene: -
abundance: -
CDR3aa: CASSLRRGTEAFF
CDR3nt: TGTGCCAGCAGCTTAAGGCGAGGCACTGAAGCTTTCTTT

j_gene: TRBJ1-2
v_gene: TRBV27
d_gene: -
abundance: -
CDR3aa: CAVRRIGYGYTF
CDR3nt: TGTGCCGTACGACGGATTGGCTATGGCTACACCTTC

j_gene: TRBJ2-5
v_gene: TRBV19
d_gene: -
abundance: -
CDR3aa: CASSTGGHGETQYF
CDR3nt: TGTGCCAGTAGTACCGGAGGCCATGGGGAGACCCAGTACTTC

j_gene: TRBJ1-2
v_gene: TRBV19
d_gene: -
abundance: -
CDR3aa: CASSIGNDYGYTF
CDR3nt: TGTGCCAGTAGTATAGGGAACGACTATGGCTACACCTTC

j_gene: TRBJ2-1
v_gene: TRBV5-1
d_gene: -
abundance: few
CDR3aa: CASSVGSEPYNEQFF
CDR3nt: TGCGCCAGCAGCGTTGGTTCGGAACCGTACAATGAGCAGTTCTTC

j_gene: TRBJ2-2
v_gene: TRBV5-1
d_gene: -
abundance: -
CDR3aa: CASSLGQGFLLGTGELFF
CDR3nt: TGCGCCAGCAGCTTGGGGCAGGGGTTTCTCTTAGGCACCGGGGAGCTGTTTTTT

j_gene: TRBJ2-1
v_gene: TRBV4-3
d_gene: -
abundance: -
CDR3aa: CASSQDPAYNEQFF
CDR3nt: TGCGCCAGCAGCCAAGATCCAGCGTACAATGAGCAGTTCTTC

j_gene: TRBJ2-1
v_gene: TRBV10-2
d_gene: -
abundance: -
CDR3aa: CASSETDNEQFF
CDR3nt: TGCGCCAGCAGTGAGACAGACAATGAGCAGTTCTTC

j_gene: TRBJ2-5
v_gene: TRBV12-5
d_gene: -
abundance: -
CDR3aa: CASGLHEETQYF
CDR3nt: TGTGCTAGTGGTTTACACGAAGAGACCCAGTACTTC

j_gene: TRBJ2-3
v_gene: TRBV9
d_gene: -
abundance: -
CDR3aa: CASSVGRTDTQYF
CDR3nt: TGTGCCAGCAGCGTAGGAAGGACAGATACGCAGTATTTT

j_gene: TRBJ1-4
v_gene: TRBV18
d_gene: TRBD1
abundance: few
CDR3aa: CASRTGGDEKLFF
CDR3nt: TGTGCCAGCAGGACAGGGGGCGATGAAAAACTGTTTTTT